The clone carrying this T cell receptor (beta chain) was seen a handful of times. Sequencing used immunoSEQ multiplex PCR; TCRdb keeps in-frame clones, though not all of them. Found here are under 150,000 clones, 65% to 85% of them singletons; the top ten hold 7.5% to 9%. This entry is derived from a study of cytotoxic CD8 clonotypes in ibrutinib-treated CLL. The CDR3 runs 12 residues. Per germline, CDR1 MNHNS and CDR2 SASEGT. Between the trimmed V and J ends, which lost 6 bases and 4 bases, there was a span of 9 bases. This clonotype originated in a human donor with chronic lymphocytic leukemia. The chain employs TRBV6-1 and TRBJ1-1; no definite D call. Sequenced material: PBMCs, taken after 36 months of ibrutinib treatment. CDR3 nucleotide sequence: TGTGCCAGCAGCCACATGGTCACTGAAGCTTTCTTT. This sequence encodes CASSHMVTEAFF.